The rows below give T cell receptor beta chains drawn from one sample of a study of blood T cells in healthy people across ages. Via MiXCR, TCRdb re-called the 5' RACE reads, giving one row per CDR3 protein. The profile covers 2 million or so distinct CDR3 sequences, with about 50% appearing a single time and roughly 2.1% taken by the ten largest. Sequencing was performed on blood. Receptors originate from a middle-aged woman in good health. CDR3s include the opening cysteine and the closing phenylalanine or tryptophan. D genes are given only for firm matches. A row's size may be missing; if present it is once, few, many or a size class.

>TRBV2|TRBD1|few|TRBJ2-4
TGTGCCAGCAGTGGGGGACAGGGCCGCGAAAACATTCAGTACTTC
CASSGGQGRENIQYF
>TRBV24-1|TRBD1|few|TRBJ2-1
TGTGCCACCAGTGAACCAGACAGGGTGGGCAATGAGCAGTTCTTC
CATSEPDRVGNEQFF
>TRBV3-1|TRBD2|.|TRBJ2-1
TGTGCCAGCAGACGGGGACGAGCGGGGGGTAATGAGCAGTTCTTC
CASRRGRAGGNEQFF
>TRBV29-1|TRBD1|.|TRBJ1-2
TGCAGCGTCGAGTTTAACAGGGGAGGAGACTATGGCTACACCTTC
CSVEFNRGGDYGYTF
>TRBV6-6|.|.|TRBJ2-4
TGTGCCACCACGACTACCTTGTCCAAAAACATTCAGTACTTC
CATTTTLSKNIQYF
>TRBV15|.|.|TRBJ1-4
TGTGCCACCAGCAGGCACCTGGTCAATGAAAAACTGTTTTTT
CATSRHLVNEKLFF
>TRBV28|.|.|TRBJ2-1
TGTGCCAGCACCACAGGCGCAGGGTACAATGAGCAGTTCTTC
CASTTGAGYNEQFF
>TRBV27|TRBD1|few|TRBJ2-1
TGTGCCAGCGGGCAAATGACAGGGATCCATGAGCAGTTCTTC
CASGQMTGIHEQFF
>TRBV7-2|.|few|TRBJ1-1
TGTGCCAGCAGCTTAAACTCGCGGGGCACTGAAGCTTTCTTT
CASSLNSRGTEAFF
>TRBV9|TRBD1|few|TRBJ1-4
TGTGCCAGCAGCGGAAACGGACAGGGAAATGAAAAACTGTTTTTT
CASSGNGQGNEKLFF
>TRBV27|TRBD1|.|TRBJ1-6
TGTGCCAGCAGTTGGGGACAGACGAACTATAATTCACCCCTCCACTTT
CASSWGQTNYNSPLHF
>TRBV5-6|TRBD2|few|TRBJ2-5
TGTGCCAGCAGCCTTACCGGGACTAGCGTAGAGACCCAGTACTTC
CASSLTGTSVETQYF
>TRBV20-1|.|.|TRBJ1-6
TGCAGTGCTGGATCCCACTCCCTACCCCTCCACTTT
CSAGSHSLPLHF
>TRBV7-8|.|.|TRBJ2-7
TGTGCCAGCAGCTCAGGGGGGATCCGGCAGTACTTC
CASSSGGIRQYF
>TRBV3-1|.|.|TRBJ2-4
TGTGCCAGCAGCCAAGATGTAGGGAAAAACATTCGGTACTTC
CASSQDVGKNIRYF
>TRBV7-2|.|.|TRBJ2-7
TGTGCCAGCAGCTCCCTCGCAGTTGGCTACGAGCAGTACTTC
CASSSLAVGYEQYF
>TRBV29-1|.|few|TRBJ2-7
TGCAGCGTTGGACCGAGCTCCTACGAGCAGTACTTC
CSVGPSSYEQYF
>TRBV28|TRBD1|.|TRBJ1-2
TGTGCCACCCCGACCCGACAGGGCATCGGCTATGGCTACACCTTC
CATPTRQGIGYGYTF
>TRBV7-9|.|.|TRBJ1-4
TGTGCCAGCAGTTCGTTGGGCGGAAAACTGTTTTTT
CASSSLGGKLFF
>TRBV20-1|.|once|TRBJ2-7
TGCAGTGCTAAGAGGATGGGCGAGCAGTACTTC
CSAKRMGEQYF
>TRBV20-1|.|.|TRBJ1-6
TGCAGTGCCACAGGGATGGGGTCCTATAATTCACCCCTCCACTTT
CSATGMGSYNSPLHF
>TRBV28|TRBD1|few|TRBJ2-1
TGTGCCTCTAAGGGGGCCGGGACCCCCTACAATGAGCAGTTCTTC
CASKGAGTPYNEQFF
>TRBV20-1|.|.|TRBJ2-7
TGCAGTGCTACATCAACGCGCACCTACGAGCAGTACTTC
CSATSTRTYEQYF
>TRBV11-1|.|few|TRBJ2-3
TGTGCCAGCAGCAGCGGTAGGGCAGATACGCAGTATTTT
CASSSGRADTQYF
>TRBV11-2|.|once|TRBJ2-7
TGTGCCAGCAGCTTAGCTACGGGAATCTACGAGCAGTACTTC
CASSLATGIYEQYF
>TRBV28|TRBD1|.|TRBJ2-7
TGTGCCAGCAGACCTACTGGACAGGGACAGATAGAGCAGTACTTC
CASRPTGQGQIEQYF
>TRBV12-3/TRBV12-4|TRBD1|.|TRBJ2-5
TGTGCCAGCAGCTCGGGACAGGAGGTGGAGACCCAGTACTTC
CASSSGQEVETQYF
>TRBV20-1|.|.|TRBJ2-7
TGCAGTGCTAGTCGGCCGAGCTCCTACAATGAGCAGTACTTC
CSASRPSSYNEQYF
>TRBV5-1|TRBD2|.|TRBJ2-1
TGCGCCAGCAGCTTTTGGTCCGGGGGGGCGTCCTACAATGAGCAGTTCTTC
CASSFWSGGASYNEQFF